A single TCR beta chain is shown here with its context. The data are from a study of T cell responses to AZD1222 COVID-19 vaccine. The germline gives CDR1 SGHTA, CDR2 FQGNSA. V was clipped by 1 base and J by 0 bases, with 7 bases between them. CDR3 length equals 15 residues. Profiled with immunoSEQ multiplex PCR; TCRdb holds only in-frame clones, not every one. Here the sample spans roughly 110,000 clones, 90% being singletons. The rearrangement uses TRBV7-2 and TRBJ1-5; the D is unclear. This clonotype originated in an adult who received the AZD1222 COVID-19 vaccine. Source: peripheral blood, taken 28 days after the second AZD1222 dose. The CDR3 loop reads CASSLVAVSNQPQHF. CDR3 in DNA: TGTGCCAGCAGCTTAGTGGCGGTTAGCAATCAGCCCCAGCATTTT. The entire variable domain, with the rest obtained from reference TRBV7-2 and TRBJ1-5, is as follows: GAGVSQSPSNKVTEKGKDVELRCDPISGHTALYWYRQSLGQGLEFLIYFQGNSAPDKSGLPSDRFSAERTGGSVSTLTIQRTQQEDSAVYLCASSLVAVSNQPQHFGDGTRLSIL.